Listed below are T cell receptor beta chains from one sample, sequenced in a study of cytomegalovirus exposure and HLA in healthy donors. TCRdb's table, derived via immunoSEQ multiplex PCR, lists solely in-frame clones and lacks some. This table has roughly 150,000 clones, roughly 80% appearing once. Specimen: PBMCs. Receptors were obtained from a young man in good health and CMV-seropositive. Both conserved end residues are part of each CDR3. The D gene is left open where the match is weak. The size field is filled for only some rows; it gives once, few, many or a size class.

D gene: TRBD2
V gene: TRBV28
clone size: -
J gene: TRBJ2-1
CDR3 DNA: TGTGCCAGCAGTACGACCGGGGGGAATGAGCAGTTCTTC
CDR3 protein: CASSTTGGNEQFF

D gene: -
V gene: TRBV29-1
clone size: -
J gene: TRBJ2-1
CDR3 DNA: TGCAGCGTTGCGGGGGACGAGACCTCCTACAATGAGCAGTTCTTC
CDR3 protein: CSVAGDETSYNEQFF

D gene: -
V gene: TRBV5-1
clone size: -
J gene: TRBJ2-7
CDR3 DNA: TGCGCCAGCAGCGTATCCTGGACAGACACCTACGAGCAGTACTTC
CDR3 protein: CASSVSWTDTYEQYF

D gene: TRBD1
V gene: TRBV7-9
clone size: once
J gene: TRBJ2-7
CDR3 DNA: TGTGCCAGCAGCTTAGGCGCAGGGGGCTCCTACGAGCAGTACTTC
CDR3 protein: CASSLGAGGSYEQYF

D gene: TRBD2
V gene: TRBV6-5
clone size: once
J gene: TRBJ2-4
CDR3 DNA: TGTGCCAGCAGTACAACCGGGACTAGCGGAAACATTCAGTACTTC
CDR3 protein: CASSTTGTSGNIQYF

D gene: -
V gene: TRBV5-1
clone size: -
J gene: TRBJ1-1
CDR3 DNA: TGCGCCAGCAGCTTGGGATCCTTGAAGGAGACTGAAGCTTTCTTT
CDR3 protein: CASSLGSLKETEAFF

D gene: TRBD2
V gene: TRBV28
clone size: -
J gene: TRBJ2-4
CDR3 DNA: TGTGCCAGCAGTTTGTTTTGGGTCGCGGGAGCCGAATTCTTAGCCAAAAACATTCAGTACTTC
CDR3 protein: CASSLFWVAGAEFLAKNIQYF

D gene: -
V gene: TRBV6-4
clone size: -
J gene: TRBJ2-2
CDR3 DNA: TGTGCCAGCAGTCACGACGGGGGGGAGCTGTTTTTT
CDR3 protein: CASSHDGGELFF

D gene: -
V gene: TRBV4-1
clone size: -
J gene: TRBJ2-1
CDR3 DNA: TGCGCCAGCAGCCTACCCCCCGGGACTTACAATGAGCAGTTCTTC
CDR3 protein: CASSLPPGTYNEQFF

D gene: TRBD1
V gene: TRBV27
clone size: -
J gene: TRBJ2-7
CDR3 DNA: TGTGCCAGCAGTTTAAGGGGGCTTTCCGCGCTCGAGCAGTACTTC
CDR3 protein: CASSLRGLSALEQYF

D gene: -
V gene: TRBV12-5
clone size: -
J gene: TRBJ1-1
CDR3 DNA: TGTGCTAGTGGTTTGGCACAGGGAACTGAAGCTTTCTTT
CDR3 protein: CASGLAQGTEAFF

D gene: -
V gene: TRBV28
clone size: -
J gene: TRBJ2-3
CDR3 DNA: TGTGCCATCGTAGGGGCAGGAAGGGGCACAGATACGCAGTATTTT
CDR3 protein: CAIVGAGRGTDTQYF

D gene: TRBD1
V gene: TRBV11-2
clone size: -
J gene: TRBJ2-3
CDR3 DNA: TGTGCCAGCAGCTCGTCCCGGGACAGGGTACGACCAAGCACAGATACGCAGTATTTT
CDR3 protein: CASSSSRDRVRPSTDTQYF

D gene: -
V gene: TRBV30
clone size: -
J gene: TRBJ2-2
CDR3 DNA: TGTGCCTGGAGTCCCCCGGACAGCAGAAACACCGGGGAGCTGTTTTTT
CDR3 protein: CAWSPPDSRNTGELFF

D gene: -
V gene: TRBV7-2
clone size: -
J gene: TRBJ1-5
CDR3 DNA: TGTGCCAGCAGCGTAGACGGGATCACGCCCCAGCATTTT
CDR3 protein: CASSVDGITPQHF

D gene: TRBD2
V gene: TRBV5-1
clone size: -
J gene: TRBJ2-1
CDR3 DNA: TGCGCCAGCAGCCGAGGGACTAGCGGGAGTTATGAGCAGTTCTTC
CDR3 protein: CASSRGTSGSYEQFF

D gene: -
V gene: TRBV28
clone size: -
J gene: TRBJ1-4
CDR3 DNA: TGTGCCACGCATAGAGGGTGGGTAGGAAAACTGTTTTTT
CDR3 protein: CATHRGWVGKLFF

D gene: TRBD1
V gene: TRBV19
clone size: -
J gene: TRBJ1-2
CDR3 DNA: TGTGCCAGTAGTATGACCGGACAGGGGGCCTCCTATGGCTACACCTTC
CDR3 protein: CASSMTGQGASYGYTF

D gene: TRBD1
V gene: TRBV5-1
clone size: few
J gene: TRBJ1-1
CDR3 DNA: TGCGCCAGCAGCCCTAGACCGGGACAGGGGGCCCTTAACACTGAAGCTTTCTTT
CDR3 protein: CASSPRPGQGALNTEAFF

D gene: -
V gene: TRBV5-1
clone size: once
J gene: TRBJ2-6
CDR3 DNA: TGCGCCAGCAGCTTGTACTACTTCTCTGGGGCCAACGTCCTGACTTTC
CDR3 protein: CASSLYYFSGANVLTF

D gene: TRBD1
V gene: TRBV19
clone size: -
J gene: TRBJ2-5
CDR3 DNA: TGTGCCAGTAGTATGGCGAGGACAGGGGGCGAGACCCAGTACTTC
CDR3 protein: CASSMARTGGETQYF

D gene: -
V gene: TRBV6-5
clone size: few
J gene: TRBJ2-1
CDR3 DNA: TGTGCCAGCAGTTATCTTGGGGAGTACGGCGGTGAGCAGTTCTTC
CDR3 protein: CASSYLGEYGGEQFF

D gene: TRBD2
V gene: TRBV6-1
clone size: -
J gene: TRBJ2-1
CDR3 DNA: TGTGCCAGCAGACTAGCGGGCAACAATGAGCAGTTCTTC
CDR3 protein: CASRLAGNNEQFF

D gene: TRBD1
V gene: TRBV6-6
clone size: -
J gene: TRBJ2-7
CDR3 DNA: TGTGCCAGTATTTGGGACAGGGCGCACGAGCAGTACTTC
CDR3 protein: CASIWDRAHEQYF

D gene: TRBD1
V gene: TRBV11-2
clone size: -
J gene: TRBJ1-1
CDR3 DNA: TGTGCCAGCAGCCCAGGGCTACAGGGGGGGAACACTGAAGCTTTCTTT
CDR3 protein: CASSPGLQGGNTEAFF

D gene: TRBD1
V gene: TRBV19
clone size: once
J gene: TRBJ2-5
CDR3 DNA: TGTGCCAGTAGTATAGTGGGCCGGGACAGGGATGGGGGTATAGAGACCCAGTACTTC
CDR3 protein: CASSIVGRDRDGGIETQYF

D gene: -
V gene: TRBV2
clone size: -
J gene: TRBJ2-2
CDR3 DNA: TGTGCCAGCAGTCCCCCGGTAAGACTGTTTTTT
CDR3 protein: CASSPPVRLFF

D gene: TRBD1
V gene: TRBV7-3
clone size: -
J gene: TRBJ2-5
CDR3 DNA: TGTGCCAGCAGCGGACAGGGGGGAGAGACCCAGTACTTC
CDR3 protein: CASSGQGGETQYF

D gene: TRBD1
V gene: TRBV5-1
clone size: few
J gene: TRBJ2-7
CDR3 DNA: TGCGCCAGCTCACAGAGGACAGGGCGCGCCTACGAGCAGTACTTC
CDR3 protein: CASSQRTGRAYEQYF

D gene: TRBD2
V gene: TRBV7-3
clone size: once
J gene: TRBJ2-3
CDR3 DNA: TGTGCCAGCAGCTTAGGACTAGCGGGAGCAGATACGCAGTATTTT
CDR3 protein: CASSLGLAGADTQYF

D gene: TRBD1
V gene: TRBV11-2
clone size: -
J gene: TRBJ2-2
CDR3 DNA: TGTGCCAGCAGCTTAGATCAAGGACAGGCTTACACCGGGGAGCTGTTTTTT
CDR3 protein: CASSLDQGQAYTGELFF

D gene: -
V gene: TRBV4-2
clone size: -
J gene: TRBJ2-3
CDR3 DNA: TGTGCCAGCAGCCAAGGTGAGACTAGCACAGATACGCAGTATTTT
CDR3 protein: CASSQGETSTDTQYF